The 27 T cell receptor beta chains below come from one sample, sequenced in a study of T cell changes during pregnancy in multiple sclerosis. Some clones are missing from TCRdb's copy, which holds only in-frame ones; the method was immunoSEQ multiplex PCR. The sample yields around 100,000 clones, around 92% seen once. Sequenced here: peripheral blood, sampled before pregnancy. Source of these receptors: a female donor with multiple sclerosis, enrolled in a pregnancy study.

The V call is TRBV5-1, the J call TRBJ1-1; 12 bases fit TRBD1. Per the germline V gene, CDR1 is SGHRS and CDR2 is YFSETQ. The V and J ends lost 5 bases and 0 bases, in that order; junction bases with no gene match: 11. CDR3 length: 18 residues. The CDR3 DNA follows: TGCGCCAGCAGGATCACCGGGACAGGGGGCACTATGAACACTGAAGCTTTCTTT. Translating gives CASRITGTGGTMNTEAFF.

J is TRBJ1-1 and V is TRBV28; 7 bases agree with TRBD1. CDR1 MDHEN and CDR2 SYDVKM come from the germline V gene. This CDR3 contains 15 residues. V trimming: 5 bases; J trimming: 9 bases; junction bases outside the gene matches: 15. CDR3 region: CASSLTGVGAPQAFF. The CDR3 nucleotides are TGTGCCAGCAGTCTAACAGGGGTCGGCGCGCCCCAAGCTTTCTTT.

V and J are TRBV19 and TRBJ1-2, with TRBD1 matching over 8 bases. V dropped 5 bases and J dropped 3; count of bases not matched to a gene: 8. From germline, CDR1 is LNHDA and CDR2 SQIVND (reference sequence). This CDR3 contains 15 residues. CDR3 DNA: TGTGCCAGTAGTGGCGGAGGCAGGGGGCACTATGGCTACACCTTC. Protein product: CASSGGGRGHYGYTF. The full variable domain, with the rest looked up from reference TRBV19 and TRBJ1-2, is DGGITQSPKYLFRKEGQNVTLSCEQNLNHDAMYWYRQDPGQGLRLIYYSQIVNDFQKGDIAEGYSVSREKKESFPLTVTSAQKNPTAFYLCASSGGGRGHYGYTFGSGTRLTVV.

In this sample, this clone turned up a few times. The chain employs TRBV29-1 and TRBJ1-2, with 7 bases fitting TRBD1. The CDR3 has 12 amino acids. Germline V gives CDR1 SQVTM, CDR2 ANQGSEA. The J segment lost 6 bases and the V segment lost 1 base, leaving 2 bases of the junction unmatched. CDR3 nucleotides: TGCAGCGTTGAAGGTCAGGGGGATGGCTACACCTTC. It is translated as CSVEGQGDGYTF.

The CDR3 protein is CASSPQGADYGYTF. CDR3 in DNA: TGTGCCAGCAGTCCGCAGGGGGCGGACTATGGCTACACCTTC. The rearrangement links TRBV27 to TRBJ1-2, with TRBD1 identical over 8 bases. The CDR3 runs 14 residues. Germline CDR1 is MNHEY and CDR2 is SMNVEV (reference sequence). The ends lost 5 bases at V and 3 bases at J; junction bases unmatched: 5.

The V call is TRBV18, the J call TRBJ1-1; D is unresolved. The CDR3 extends over 13 amino acids. The V end was cut by 1 base, the J end by 1 base, with 4 bases between. The germline V gene has CDR1 KGHSH and CDR2 LQKENI. CDR3 in DNA: TGTGCCAGCTCACCACTTCAGAACACTGAAGCTTTCTTT. It encodes CASSPLQNTEAFF.

The V gene is TRBV30, the J gene TRBJ2-7, with TRBD2 identical over 9 bases. V lost 3 bases and J lost 5; bases outside the gene matches: 5. Germline V gene lookup returns CDR1 GTSNPN and CDR2 SVGIG (reference sequence). This CDR3 contains 13 residues. The CDR3 sequence is CAWRGRGGNEQYF. DNA of the CDR3: TGTGCCTGGAGGGGGCGGGGGGGTAACGAGCAGTACTTC.

This chain links TRBV19 with TRBJ1-5; 7 bases fit TRBD1. The CDR3 sequence is 14 residues long. CDR1 and CDR2 from the germline V gene are LNHDA and SQIVND (reference sequence). V dropped 6 bases and J dropped 7; count of bases not matched to a gene: 9. This CDR3 reads CASSRPQGSQPQHF. In DNA, the CDR3 is TGTGCCAGTAGCCGCCCACAGGGGTCACAGCCCCAGCATTTT.

This rearrangement joins TRBV27 to TRBJ2-1, with TRBD2 as a possible D gene (6 bases). V lost 6 bases and J 0 bases, leaving 15 bases between the germline ends. This CDR3 region has 16 residues. From germline, CDR1 is MNHEY and CDR2 SMNVEV (reference sequence). This chain's CDR3 is CASSPSSATSYNEQFF. DNA for the CDR3: TGTGCCAGCAGCCCGTCTAGCGCCACCTCCTACAATGAGCAGTTCTTC.

A few counts support this clone. This chain links TRBV6-1 with TRBJ2-2; D might be TRBD2 (6 bases). The V end lost 5 bases, the J end lost 6 bases, and 13 bases lay between the germline ends. This CDR3 is 14 amino acids long. Per the germline V gene, CDR1 is MNHNS and CDR2 is SASEGT. The DNA for the CDR3 is TGTGCCAGCAGTCCGGGAGACGGGCCCGGGGAGCTGTTTTTT. The encoded protein is CASSPGDGPGELFF.

V is TRBV4-1 and J is TRBJ2-3, with 14 bases fitting TRBD2. The CDR3 has 22 amino acids. The J segment lost 0 bases and the V segment lost 4 bases, leaving 18 bases of the junction unmatched. CDR1 and CDR2 (germline): MGHRA, YSYEKL. The CDR3, as DNA: TGCGCCAGCAGCCTTCAAGATATAGGCGGGACTAGCGGGAGCGGGAGCACAGATACGCAGTATTTT. Encoded protein: CASSLQDIGGTSGSGSTDTQYF.

V gene TRBV18 combines with J gene TRBJ1-1, with TRBD1 matching 7 bases. There are 15 residues in the CDR3. Germline V gene lookup returns CDR1 KGHSH and CDR2 LQKENI. V shed 3 bases, J shed 1 base, and the junction held 5 bases outside the gene matches. The CDR3, as DNA: TGTGCCAGCTCACCCGCGGGACAGACGAACACTGAAGCTTTCTTT. Translated: CASSPAGQTNTEAFF.

This chain uses TRBV6-5 with TRBJ1-3, with TRBD1 matching 10 bases. The CDR3 loop spans 15 amino acids. Trimming cost V 7 bases and J 2 bases; bases outside gene matches: 5. The V gene's germline CDR1 is MNHEY and CDR2 SVGAGI. CDR3 DNA sequence: TGTGCCAGCACCAGAGACAGGGGGCCTGGAAACACCATATATTTT. Translation: CASTRDRGPGNTIYF.

The gene calls are TRBV5-4 and TRBJ2-2, with D possibly TRBD1 on 5 matching bases. The V and J ends lost 4 bases and 1 base respectively, with 8 bases between them. The CDR3 covers 14 residues. The germline gives CDR1 SGHNT, CDR2 YYREEE (reference sequence). This CDR3 reads CASSGDRNTGELFF. DNA of the CDR3: TGTGCCAGCAGCGGAGACAGGAACACCGGGGAGCTGTTTTTT.

The gene calls are TRBV13 and TRBJ1-2, with D possibly being TRBD1 (6 bases). The CDR3 totals 14 residues. The V and J ends lost 1 base and 1 base respectively, with 7 bases between them. Germline loops: CDR1 PRHDT, CDR2 FYEKMQ (reference sequence). The CDR3, as DNA: TGTGCCAGCAGCTTAGAGGACAGTAACTATGGCTACACCTTC. Its translation is CASSLEDSNYGYTF.

This clone was seen just once. Compared with germline, one end of the junction differs, possibly owing to a read error. The chain couples TRBV7-8 to TRBJ2-5, with 9 bases identical to TRBD1. The CDR3 totals 12 residues. The germline gives CDR1 SGHVS, CDR2 FQNEAQ. This chain's CDR3 is CASSPDTGGFNF. The CDR3 DNA sequence: TGTGCCAGCAGTCCCGATACAGGGGGCTTTAACTTC.

The rearrangement links TRBV4-3 to TRBJ2-2; 8 bases fit TRBD2. Germline values: CDR1 LGHNA, CDR2 YSLEER. The junction had 8 bases not matched to a gene; V was cut back by 2 bases and J by 0 bases. There are 18 residues in the CDR3. CDR3 region: CASSQSTAGLANTGELFF. The CDR3 bases are TGCGCCAGCAGCCAAAGCACCGCGGGACTAGCGAACACCGGGGAGCTGTTTTTT.

The chain uses TRBV5-4 and TRBJ2-5; D call uncertain. Trimming stripped 1 base from V and 3 bases from J, with 10 bases between. CDR3 size: 14 residues. Germline loops: CDR1 SGHNT, CDR2 YYREEE (reference sequence). The CDR3 is CASSLLSAKETQYF. Written as DNA, the CDR3 is TGTGCCAGCAGCTTGTTGAGCGCCAAAGAGACCCAGTACTTC.

V gene TRBV29-1 combines with J gene TRBJ2-4; 8 bases match TRBD1. The germline V gene has CDR1 SQVTM and CDR2 ANQGSEA. The CDR3 sequence is 13 residues long. V lost 3 bases, J lost 8 bases, and 6 bases stayed unmatched. The CDR3 region is CSVEGRGRDIQYF. Here the CDR3 DNA reads TGCAGCGTTGAGGGCAGGGGGCGAGACATTCAGTACTTC.

The chain carries TRBV27 and TRBJ2-7, with D possibly being TRBD1 (6 bases). Germline V CDR1 and CDR2: MNHEY, SMNVEV (reference sequence). Trimming took 5 bases from V and 7 from J, leaving 12 bases between them. CDR3 length equals 12 residues. The CDR3 nucleotides are TGTGCCAGCAGTCTACAGGGTACAGAGCAGTACTTC. It translates to CASSLQGTEQYF.

The genes are TRBV19 and TRBJ2-7, with 9 bases fitting TRBD1. CDR3 length equals 15 residues. Germline loops: CDR1 LNHDA, CDR2 SQIVND (reference sequence). The ends lost 4 bases at V and 2 bases at J; junction bases unmatched: 6. For the CDR3, the DNA is TGTGCCAGTAGTACGGGACAGGGATGGCCCTACGAGCAGTACTTC. Its translation: CASSTGQGWPYEQYF.

The J gene is TRBJ2-1, the V gene TRBV9; TRBD2 matches 10 bases. V lost 0 bases to trimming and J lost 0 bases; unmatched junction nucleotides: 3. Looked up from germline, CDR1 is SGDLS and CDR2 is YYNGEE. This CDR3 spans 17 amino acids. As DNA, the CDR3 is TGTGCCAGCAGCGTAGGCACTAGCGGGACCTCCTACAATGAGCAGTTCTTC. This codes for CASSVGTSGTSYNEQFF.

J is TRBJ1-4 and V is TRBV2; the match to TRBD1 covers 9 bases. The CDR3 covers 13 residues. CDR1 and CDR2 from the germline V gene are SNHLY and FYNNEI. With V trimmed by 7 bases and J by 8 bases, 5 bases remained unmatched. The CDR3 coding sequence is TGTGCCAGCACGGGACAGGGTGGAGAAAAACTGTTTTTT. Residues: CASTGQGGEKLFF.

The chain recombines TRBV6-5 with TRBJ1-5; no clear D gene. The CDR3 sequence is 13 residues long. Trimming pared 6 bases from V and 7 bases from J, leaving 13 bases between. Germline V gene sequence: CDR1 MNHEY, CDR2 SVGAGI. The CDR3 reads CASSIEVHQPQHF. CDR3 in DNA: TGTGCCAGCAGCATAGAAGTTCACCAGCCCCAGCATTTT.

The chain joins TRBV28 to TRBJ1-5; perhaps TRBD1 as D (5 bases). Germline lookup yields CDR1 MDHEN and CDR2 SYDVKM. The ends were cut back, 6 bases at V and 2 bases at J, with 14 bases in the middle. The CDR3 has 15 amino acids. The CDR3 region is CASSPRGVGNQPQHF. In DNA form, the CDR3 reads TGTGCCAGCAGCCCTCGGGGGGTCGGCAATCAGCCCCAGCATTTT. The full variable domain, with the rest looked up from reference TRBV28 and TRBJ1-5, is DVKVTQSSRYLVKRTGEKVFLECVQDMDHENMFWYRQDPGLGLRLIYFSYDVKMKEKGDIPEGYSVSREKKERFSLILESASTNQTSMYLCASSPRGVGNQPQHFGDGTRLSIL.

The CDR3 reads CASSPRTGATYEQYF. The CDR3 DNA reads as TGCGCCAGCAGCCCGAGGACAGGGGCCACCTACGAGCAGTACTTC. The genes are TRBV5-1 and TRBJ2-7; 9 nucleotides agree with TRBD1. V lost 4 bases and J lost 2; bases outside the gene matches: 7. The CDR3 has 15 residues. Germline CDR1 reads SGHRS; CDR2 reads YFSETQ.

This chain uses TRBV11-2 with TRBJ2-7; D is perhaps TRBD2 (5 bases). V dropped 6 bases and J dropped 5 bases, with 17 bases sitting between them. Germline loops: CDR1 SGHAT, CDR2 FQNNGV. The CDR3 length is 14 residues. This CDR3 reads CASRSVARGNEQYF. The CDR3 DNA reads as TGTGCCAGCAGATCCGTGGCGCGAGGGAACGAGCAGTACTTC. The variable domain in full, with the rest retrieved from reference TRBV11-2 and TRBJ2-7, is EAGVAQSPRYKIIEKRQSVAFWCNPISGHATLYWYQQILGQGPKLLIQFQNNGVVDDSQLPKDRFSAERLKGVDSTLKIQPAKLEDSAVYLCASRSVARGNEQYFGPGTRLTVT.